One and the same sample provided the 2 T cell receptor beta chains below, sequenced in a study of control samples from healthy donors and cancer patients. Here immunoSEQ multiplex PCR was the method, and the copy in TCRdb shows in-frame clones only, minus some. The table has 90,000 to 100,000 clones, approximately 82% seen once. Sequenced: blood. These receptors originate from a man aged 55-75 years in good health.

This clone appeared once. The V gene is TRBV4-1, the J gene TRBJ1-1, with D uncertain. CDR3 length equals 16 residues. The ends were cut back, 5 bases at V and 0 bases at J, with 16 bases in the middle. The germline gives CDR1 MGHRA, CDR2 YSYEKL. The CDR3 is CASSSPQKAMNTEAFF. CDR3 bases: TGCGCCAGCAGCTCACCCCAAAAGGCCATGAACACTGAAGCTTTCTTT.

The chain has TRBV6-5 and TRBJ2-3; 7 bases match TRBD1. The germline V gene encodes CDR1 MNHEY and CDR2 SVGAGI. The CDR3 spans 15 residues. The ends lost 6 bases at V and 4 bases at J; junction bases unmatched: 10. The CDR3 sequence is CASRTDRVGPDTQYF. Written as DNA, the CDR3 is TGTGCCAGCAGGACAGACAGGGTTGGCCCAGATACGCAGTATTTT.